The T cell receptor beta chain described here comes from a study of shared clonotypes between healthy human individuals. Findings and caveats of the study: Rarefaction gave evidence that sorted-subset sequencing remained incomplete despite large depth. Shared clonotypes: approximately 5% naive CD4, about 4% naive CD8, roughly 2.2% memory CD4, approximately 0.4% memory CD8.

A single count supports this clone. Antigen specificity is unknown. V lost 3 bases and J lost 3; bases outside the gene matches: 8. The CDR3 spans 17 residues. CDR1 SGDLS and CDR2 YYNGEE come from the germline V gene. Across several immunoSEQ plates, the genomic DNA of each subset was split evenly. Here immunoSEQ multiplex PCR was the method, and the copy in TCRdb shows in-frame clones only, minus some. The sample shows approximately 940,000 clones, 76% of them seen only once. The source of this sequence is a man between 18 and 29 years old in good health. Sequencing used memory CD4+ T cells sorted from blood. Subset given: CD45RA-negative fraction. V is TRBV9 and J is TRBJ2-6; 8 bases align to TRBD1. CDR3 nucleotide sequence: TGTGCCAGCAGCGCCGGGACAGGATACTTTGGGGCCAACGTCCTGACTTTC. It encodes CASSAGTGYFGANVLTF.